A selection of T cell receptor beta chains follows, all from one sample in a study of shared clonotypes between healthy human individuals. The protocol was immunoSEQ multiplex PCR, while the TCRdb copy is restricted to in-frame clones and leaves out a portion. The sample shows under 200,000 clones, 90% to 95% of them seen only once. Sequences were obtained from naive CD4+ T cells sorted from blood. The origin of the receptors is a woman in her 30s in good health. The CDR3 runs from the conserved cysteine through the conserved F or W. A D gene is named only where the DNA matches it firmly.

>TRBV28|18|TRBJ2-7|TRBD2
CASTERTSGILGLYEQYF
>TRBV27|17|TRBJ1-5|TRBD1
CASSKRPGTGDRQPQHF
>TRBV28|14|TRBJ1-4|TRBD1
CASRTTGLEEKLFF
>TRBV2|14|TRBJ1-5|-
CASKGDMRNQPQHF
>TRBV5-1|15|TRBJ1-4|TRBD1
CASSADGQGWEKLFF
>TRBV6-5|13|TRBJ2-2|-
CASRYTVTGELFF
>TRBV4-1|15|TRBJ2-7|TRBD2
CASSQGLAGVGKQYF
>TRBV2|11|TRBJ2-7|-
CASSVGGEQYF
>TRBV13|15|TRBJ2-2|-
CASSLHLWDTGELFF
>TRBV7-2|15|TRBJ1-2|-
CASSLVVGETNGYTF
>TRBV21-1|16|TRBJ1-4|-
CASSKAREAPREKLFF
>TRBV4-1|15|TRBJ2-4|TRBD1
CASSQTGLAKNIQYF
>TRBV21-1|15|TRBJ2-7|-
CASSKPVPIYYEQYF
>TRBV28|13|TRBJ2-2|-
CASRYTNTGELFF
>TRBV6-5|14|TRBJ2-7|TRBD2
CASRPLAGSYEQYF
>TRBV6-1|13|TRBJ1-1|-
CASSFRTVTEAFF
>TRBV6-1|12|TRBJ2-6|-
CASSGGANVLTF
>TRBV28|12|TRBJ2-7|-
CASTRESYEQYF
>TRBV5-1|11|TRBJ1-1|-
CASSLHSEAFF
>TRBV5-5|17|TRBJ1-5|-
CASSLRFTPGNYQPQHF
>TRBV18|13|TRBJ1-5|-
CASSPPAGEVQHF
>TRBV19|13|TRBJ2-2|-
CASSMFGEVGLFF
>TRBV10-3|17|TRBJ1-3|TRBD1
CAISAGQGARGGNTIYF
>TRBV19|15|TRBJ1-6|TRBD1
CASSVRDRGSTPLHF
>TRBV5-6|13|TRBJ1-2|-
CASSLVPSYGYTF
>TRBV2|16|TRBJ1-5|TRBD1
CASSLHGQGGNQPQHF
>TRBV7-9|13|TRBJ1-1|-
CASSLEGNTEAFF
>TRBV7-9|17|TRBJ2-1|TRBD1
CASSGTRRDRIYNEQFF
>TRBV19|17|TRBJ1-6|-
CASTPDIPSSYNSPLHF
>TRBV2|11|TRBJ2-4|-
CASSDKNIQYF
>TRBV27|13|TRBJ1-6|-
CASSFVVQSPLHF
>TRBV10-3|12|TRBJ2-5|-
CAIRGSQETQYF
>TRBV5-5|16|TRBJ1-1|-
CASSPAPGLLNTEAFF
>TRBV27|15|TRBJ2-5|TRBD2
CASSPRGGDQETQYF
>TRBV5-5|12|TRBJ2-7|-
CASSWAINEQYF
>TRBV5-1|14|TRBJ2-7|TRBD1
CASSFRDRGHEQYF